Below are 24 T cell receptor beta chains sequenced from a single sample in a study of T cell responses to AZD1222 COVID-19 vaccine. The assay was immunoSEQ multiplex PCR, and TCRdb's table has in-frame clones only and misses some. The data show about 120,000 clones, approximately 90% seen once. Material: peripheral blood, obtained on day 0 of AZD1222 vaccination. These receptors came from an adult in good health.

The gene calls are TRBV9 and TRBJ2-5, with 12 bases lining up with TRBD2. The trim removed 0 bases at V and 9 bases at J, leaving 3 bases unmatched. The germline gives CDR1 SGDLS, CDR2 YYNGEE. There are 14 residues in the CDR3. CDR3 in amino acids: CASSVGASGGAQYF. In DNA form, the CDR3 reads TGTGCCAGCAGCGTAGGGGCTAGCGGGGGGGCCCAGTACTTC. Variable domain in full (rest from reference TRBV9 and TRBJ2-5): DSGVTQTPKHLITATGQRVTLRCSPRSGDLSVYWYQQSLDQGLQFLIQYYNGEERAKGNILERFSAQQFPDLHSELNLSSLELGDSALYFCASSVGASGGAQYFGPGTRLLVL.

This clone has more than one count but fewer than ten. The rearrangement joins TRBV19 to TRBJ1-6, with D tentatively TRBD1 (5 bases). In germline, CDR1 is LNHDA, CDR2 SQIVND (reference sequence). This CDR3 contains 14 residues. Between the trimmed V and J ends, which lost 7 bases and 6 bases, there was a span of 13 bases. The chain's CDR3 is CASTIGHTNSPLHF. In nucleotides, the CDR3 is TGTGCCAGTACCATCGGACATACTAATTCACCCCTCCACTTT.

The chain links TRBV2 to TRBJ2-7; 8 positions match TRBD2. Losses at the gene ends were 10 bases for V and 3 bases for J; bases not matched to a gene: 2. The CDR3 is 11 amino acids. Germline-derived CDR1 and CDR2 are SNHLY and FYNNEI. The CDR3 DNA sequence: TGTGCCACCGGGGGGGGCTACGAGCAGTACTTC. This translates into CATGGGYEQYF.

This sequence joins TRBV3-1 (or the pseudogene TRBV3-2) and TRBJ2-3; TRBD1 or TRBD2 may be the D gene (5 bases each). V lost 0 bases and J lost 2, with 12 bases in between. Germline loops: CDR1 LGHDT, CDR2 YNNKEL (reference sequence). The CDR3 runs 16 residues. This CDR3 reads CASSQDWGWDTDTQYF. The CDR3 nucleotides are TGTGCCAGCAGCCAAGATTGGGGGTGGGACACAGATACGCAGTATTTT.

J is TRBJ1-1 and V is TRBV6-5; no definite D call. Germline CDR1 is MNHEY and CDR2 is SVGAGI. This CDR3 is built from 15 residues. V was clipped by 2 bases and J by 5 bases, with 15 bases between them. The CDR3 is CASSYTTRGRTEAFF. The CDR3 nucleotides are TGTGCCAGCAGTTACACGACGCGCGGACGGACTGAAGCTTTCTTT.

The rearrangement uses TRBV19 and TRBJ1-6, with 7 bases aligning to TRBD1. This CDR3 has 14 residues. Germline values: CDR1 LNHDA, CDR2 SQIVND (reference sequence). V shed 6 bases and J 10 bases; nucleotides not matched to a gene: 9. Written as DNA, the CDR3 is TGTGCCAGTAGGCTGGACAGGAGGCGATCACCCCTCCACTTT. It yields the protein CASRLDRRRSPLHF.

The chain carries TRBV27 and TRBJ1-6; D is unclear. Trimming removed 5 bases at V and 6 bases at J, with 11 bases between. Germline V lookup: CDR1 MNHEY, CDR2 SMNVEV (reference sequence). The CDR3 runs to 14 residues. CDR3 in DNA: TGTGCCAGCAGTCCACCCCCCTCTAATTCACCCCTCCACTTT. This codes for CASSPPPSNSPLHF.

The V call is TRBV6-2 or TRBV6-3, the J call TRBJ1-1, with TRBD1 identical over 7 bases. The CDR3 is 12 amino acids. Germline trimming cut 8 bases from V and 8 bases from J; bases unmatched to any gene: 8. The germline V gene encodes CDR1 MNHEY and CDR2 SVGEGT. This CDR3 is CASGLTGREAFF. CDR3 DNA sequence: TGTGCCAGCGGTTTGACAGGGAGGGAAGCTTTCTTT.

CDR3 coding DNA: TGCAGTGCTAGTGCGGGACGGAATAATTCACCCCTCCACTTT. Its translation: CSASAGRNNSPLHF. V usage is TRBV20-1 and J usage is TRBJ1-6; D is perhaps TRBD1 (5 bases). In germline, CDR1 is DFQATT, CDR2 SNEGSKA (reference sequence). The CDR3 is 14 residues long. V was cut by 3 bases and J by 5 bases, with 11 bases left in between.

CDR3 sequence (DNA): TGTGCCAGCAGTGACCCTAGAGTAGCTTTCTTT. Translating it yields CASSDPRVAFF. The chain joins TRBV28 to TRBJ1-1; D gene ambiguous. The CDR3 loop spans 11 amino acids. The V end lost 5 bases, the J end lost 10 bases, and 11 bases lay between the germline ends. CDR1 is MDHEN and CDR2 is SYDVKM in the germline V gene. The whole variable domain, remainder taken from reference TRBV28 and TRBJ1-1, is DVKVTQSSRYLVKRTGEKVFLECVQDMDHENMFWYRQDPGLGLRLIYFSYDVKMKEKGDIPEGYSVSREKKERFSLILESASTNQTSMYLCASSDPRVAFFGQGTRLTVV.

The chain employs TRBV5-4 and TRBJ1-2; 7 nucleotides line up with TRBD1. The CDR3 sequence is 14 residues long. CDR1 is SGHNT and CDR2 is YYREEE in the germline V gene (reference sequence). V lost 2 bases to trimming and J lost 2 bases; unmatched junction nucleotides: 3. CDR3 residues: CASSFGGGNYGYTF. Here the CDR3 DNA reads TGTGCCAGCAGCTTTGGAGGGGGCAACTATGGCTACACCTTC.

This chain joins TRBV5-1 and TRBJ1-1; D might be TRBD1 (6 bases). The length of the CDR3 is 13 residues. V gave up 2 bases and J gave up 4 bases, with 9 bases separating them. The germline V gene encodes CDR1 SGHRS and CDR2 YFSETQ. The CDR3 bases are TGCGCCAGCAGCTTACAGGGTTCCACTGAAGCTTTCTTT. Protein: CASSLQGSTEAFF.

This clone was recorded once. The V and J genes are TRBV6-5 and TRBJ1-4, with D perhaps TRBD1 (6 bases). The V and J ends lost 0 bases and 4 bases respectively, with 9 bases between them. This CDR3 is 15 amino acids long. The V gene's germline CDR1 is MNHEY and CDR2 SVGAGI. CDR3 coding DNA: TGTGCCAGCAGTTACTCAAGGGACATTAATGAAAAACTGTTTTTT. Translating it yields CASSYSRDINEKLFF.

The chain's CDR3 is CASSLLRGDRDNSPLHF. CDR3 DNA: TGCGCCAGCAGCCTCCTCCGGGGTGACAGAGATAATTCACCCCTCCACTTT. V usage is TRBV4-3 and J usage is TRBJ1-6, with D perhaps matching TRBD1 (5 bases). The CDR3 totals 17 residues. The germline CDR1 and CDR2 sequences are LGHNA and YSLEER. V dropped 4 bases and J dropped 5 bases, with 18 bases sitting between them.

CDR3 DNA: TGTGCCAGCAGCGTATTGCAGGGCATGAACACTGAAGCTTTCTTT. It codes for CASSVLQGMNTEAFF. The chain links TRBV9 to TRBJ1-1; TRBD1 is a possible D gene (5 bases). Trimming stripped 1 base from V and 0 bases from J, with 10 bases between. The CDR3 spans 15 residues. Germline loops: CDR1 SGDLS, CDR2 YYNGEE.

The chain has TRBV19 and TRBJ2-3; weak D call: TRBD1 (5 bases). The germline V and J ends were trimmed by 3 bases and 3 bases, with 10 bases remaining between them. This CDR3 comprises 14 residues. Germline-derived CDR1 and CDR2 are LNHDA and SQIVND (reference sequence). In DNA form, the CDR3 reads TGTGCCAGTAGTATGTTGGGGCTAACAGATACGCAGTATTTT. Amino acids: CASSMLGLTDTQYF.

The chain is built from TRBV7-8 and TRBJ1-5; 7 bases are a match to TRBD1. V lost 3 bases and J lost 2; bases outside the gene matches: 7. Germline V lookup: CDR1 SGHVS, CDR2 FQNEAQ. The length of the CDR3 is 16 residues. The CDR3 sequence is CASSFNRGRGNQPQHF. The CDR3 DNA reads TGTGCCAGCAGCTTTAACAGGGGCAGGGGCAATCAGCCCCAGCATTTT.

The V and J genes are TRBV5-1 and TRBJ2-1; 14 bases fit TRBD2. The CDR3 is made up of 14 amino acids. V was clipped by 5 bases and J by 7 bases; unmatched bases: 2. Germline CDR1 and CDR2: SGHRS and YFSETQ. The chain's CDR3 is CASRTSGGANEQFF. The DNA for the CDR3 is TGCGCCAGCAGGACTAGCGGGGGGGCAAATGAGCAGTTCTTC.

This chain uses TRBV9 with TRBJ1-2; D is uncertain. Trimming shortened V by 0 bases and J by 2 bases, and 8 bases separated the two germline ends. The CDR3 runs 14 residues. Germline CDR1 SGDLS, CDR2 YYNGEE. CDR3 coding DNA: TGTGCCAGCAGCGTAGGGACCCACAACTATGGCTACACCTTC. Its translation: CASSVGTHNYGYTF.

The chain links TRBV11-2 to TRBJ2-7; the D is unclear. The germline V gene has CDR1 SGHAT and CDR2 FQNNGV. The V end was cut by 5 bases, the J end by 2 bases, with 13 bases between. The CDR3 length is 14 residues. CDR3 nucleotide sequence: TGTGCCAGCAGCACTGAAGGGCCCACCTACGAGCAGTACTTC. It is translated as CASSTEGPTYEQYF.

V is TRBV7-6 and J is TRBJ1-2, with a tentative D call TRBD1 (6 bases). V was cut by 1 base and J by 4 bases, with 13 bases left in between. Germline V CDR1 and CDR2: SGHVS, FNYEAQ. The CDR3 covers 15 residues. CDR3 residues: CASSLGAGDFYGYTF. The CDR3 region has the DNA TGTGCCAGCAGCTTAGGCGCAGGGGACTTCTATGGCTACACCTTC.

The chain combines TRBV5-6 with TRBJ2-3, with D unresolved. CDR1 SGHDT and CDR2 YYEEEE come from the germline V gene. V was cut by 0 bases and J by 5 bases, with 13 bases left in between. The CDR3 is 15 residues long. CDR3 nucleotide sequence: TGTGCCAGCAGCTTGGCCAGACGGACGAGAGATACGCAGTATTTT. Its protein product is CASSLARRTRDTQYF. Variable domain in full (rest from reference TRBV5-6 and TRBJ2-3): DAGVTQSPTHLIKTRGQQVTLRCSPKSGHDTVSWYQQALGQGPQFIFQYYEEEERQRGNFPDRFSGHQFPNYSSELNVNALLLGDSALYLCASSLARRTRDTQYFGPGTRLTVL.

This clone has more than one count but fewer than ten. The rearrangement links TRBV6-6 to TRBJ2-3; no clear D. The germline V gene has CDR1 MNHNY and CDR2 SVGAGI (reference sequence). Deletions cut 0 bases from V and 0 bases from J, with 7 bases between. This CDR3 region has 15 residues. CDR3 residues: CASSYSETSTDTQYF. CDR3 bases: TGTGCCAGCAGTTACTCGGAGACTAGCACAGATACGCAGTATTTT.

This chain uses TRBV4-2 with TRBJ1-5, with TRBD1 as a possible D gene (5 bases). The CDR3 totals 14 residues. Deletions cut 4 bases from V and 6 bases from J, with 13 bases between. In germline, CDR1 is LGHNA, CDR2 YNFKEQ. Here the CDR3 reads CASSLRRDGQPQHF. CDR3 coding DNA: TGTGCCAGCAGCCTACGGAGGGACGGTCAGCCCCAGCATTTT.